The next 13 T cell receptor beta chains were all read from a single sample in a study of Graves' ophthalmopathy and Graves' hyperthyroidism. Amplification from RNA transcripts yielded the TCR beta CDR3 regions. Second-round multiplex PCR came after a first-round RT-PCR that employed HTBI primers. A single record per CDR3 protein comes from TCRdb applying MiXCR to the multiplex PCR reads. The data contain hundreds of thousands of distinct CDR3 sequences, 15% to 17% of them singletons. The material sequenced was peripheral blood. These receptors were obtained from a woman younger than 30 with stable Graves' hyperthyroidism.

The CDR3 sequence is CACTVGGFLSNSPLHF. The CDR3 region has the DNA TGTGCCTGTACGGTTGGGGGATTTCTATCAAATTCACCCCTCCACTTT. This sequence joins TRBV28 and TRBJ1-6, with D tentatively TRBD1 (5 bases). CDR3 length: 16 amino acids. The V end was cut by 11 bases, the J end by 7 bases, with 24 bases between. Germline CDR1 MDHEN, CDR2 SYDVKM.

This clonotype was seen ten or more times. This rearrangement joins TRBV12-3 or TRBV12-4 to TRBJ2-2; TRBD2 is a possible D gene (6 bases). V was clipped by 5 bases and J by 4 bases, with 14 bases between them. This CDR3 has 15 residues. DNA of the CDR3: TGTGCCAGCAGTACGCGGCGGGGCGTCACCGGGGAGCTGTTTTTT. Translated: CASSTRRGVTGELFF.

This clonotype turned up a few times. A junction boundary mismatches the germline segment, possibly from a read error. This chain links TRBV11-2 with TRBJ1-5; TRBD1 matches 7 bases. The CDR3 has 15 amino acids. From germline, CDR1 is SGHAT and CDR2 FQNNGV. CDR3 nucleotide sequence: TGTGCCAGCAGCATAGACAGGGACCTTAATCAGCCCCAGCATTTT. It codes for CASSIDRDLNQPQHF.

This clonotype came up many times. This chain links TRBV19 with TRBJ1-2, with D unclear. V was shortened by 4 bases and J by 1 base, with 13 bases between the two germline ends. The germline gives CDR1 LNHDA, CDR2 SQIVND (reference sequence). The CDR3 length is 15 residues. Here the CDR3 DNA reads TGTGCCAGTAGTACCCCGAGCGAGGGTAACTATGGCTACACCTTC. This sequence encodes CASSTPSEGNYGYTF.

This clonotype came up many times. The genes are TRBV6-1 and TRBJ1-1; 9 bases agree with TRBD1. The ends lost 4 bases at V and 3 bases at J; junction bases unmatched: 3. The germline gives CDR1 MNHNS, CDR2 SASEGT. The CDR3 has 14 amino acids. The CDR3 region is CASSVTGGYTEAFF. CDR3 nucleotide sequence: TGTGCCAGCAGTGTAACAGGGGGCTACACTGAAGCTTTCTTT.

This clonotype was seen many times. The J gene is TRBJ1-1, the V gene TRBV2; possible D gene TRBD1, 6 bases. Germline CDR1 and CDR2: SNHLY and FYNNEI. The CDR3 has 14 amino acids. Trimming cost V 3 bases and J 6 bases, with 14 bases left between them. CDR3 DNA: TGTGCCAGCAGTGAGAACAGGGTACCCGCTGAAGCTTTCTTT. Translation: CASSENRVPAEAFF.

This clonotype was observed many times. V is TRBV6-1 and J is TRBJ2-2; D remains ambiguous. This CDR3 contains 14 residues. Germline lookup yields CDR1 MNHNS and CDR2 SASEGT. Trimming left V 11 bases short and J 2 bases short, with 15 bases between. The CDR3 is CAHPRTDNTGELFF. The DNA of the CDR3 is TGTGCCCACCCCCGGACGGATAACACCGGGGAGCTGTTTTTT.

This clonotype appeared many times. V gene TRBV6-1 combines with J gene TRBJ2-7; 9 bases map to TRBD2. Germline values: CDR1 MNHNS, CDR2 SASEGT. The CDR3 is 14 amino acids. V was clipped by 1 base and J by 6 bases; unmatched bases: 4. The CDR3 is CASSEEGTSTEQYF. DNA for the CDR3: TGTGCCAGCAGTGAAGAGGGGACTAGCACCGAGCAGTACTTC.

This clonotype was seen ten or more times. The chain has TRBV12-5 and TRBJ1-6; D gene ambiguous. This CDR3 comprises 14 residues. V was clipped by 6 bases and J by 11 bases, with 17 bases between them. Germline-derived CDR1 and CDR2 are LGHNT and FRNRAP. CDR3: CASGRTLDEPPLHF. As DNA, the CDR3 is TGTGCTAGTGGCCGGACCCTAGACGAACCACCCCTCCACTTT.

The gene calls are TRBV6-1 and TRBJ1-1; D unresolved. This CDR3 is 13 amino acids long. The germline V gene has CDR1 MNHNS and CDR2 SASEGT. The V end lost 8 bases, the J end lost 0 bases, and 10 bases lay between the germline ends. CDR3 in DNA: TGTGCCAGCGGCCAGACGGTGAACACTGAAGCTTTCTTT. It translates to CASGQTVNTEAFF.

The J gene is TRBJ2-1, the V gene TRBV27, with a possible D match to TRBD2 (5 bases). This CDR3 has 14 residues. V lost 1 base, J lost 4 bases, and 8 bases lay in between. Germline V gene lookup returns CDR1 MNHEY and CDR2 SMNVEV (reference sequence). For the CDR3, the DNA is TGTGCCAGCAGTTTATTCGGGAAGTACAATGAGCAGTTCTTC. Its translation is CASSLFGKYNEQFF.

In its sample, this clonotype was seen many times. V and J are TRBV10-3 and TRBJ1-6, with 9 nucleotides matching TRBD1. The V segment lost 5 bases and the J segment 10 bases; nucleotides outside the gene matches: 6. CDR1 and CDR2 (germline): ENHRY, SYGVKD. The CDR3 has 14 residues. Written as DNA, the CDR3 is TGTGCCATCAGTCAACAGGGGGCTGGATCACCCCTCCACTTT. This sequence encodes CAISQQGAGSPLHF.

The V call is TRBV7-7, the J call TRBJ1-6; D unclear. Trimming cost V 8 bases and J 7 bases, with 12 bases left between them. This CDR3 region has 13 residues. The germline V gene encodes CDR1 SSHAT and CDR2 FNYEAQ (reference sequence). The CDR3 DNA sequence: TGTGCCAGCGGTGAAGTCGAAAATTCACCCCTCCACTTT. This encodes CASGEVENSPLHF.